These T cell receptor beta chains were read from a single sample in a study of blood T cells in healthy people across ages. Using its own MiXCR run on the 5' RACE reads, TCRdb lists one record per CDR3 protein. The sample has under 2 million distinct CDR3 sequences; about 31% are singletons. Sequenced sample: blood. These receptors were collected from a woman under 40 in good health. CDR3s include the opening cysteine and the closing phenylalanine or tryptophan. The D gene is left open where the match is weak. Only some rows state a clone size, as once, few, many or a class for expanded clones.

v_call	d_call	clone_size	cdr3_length	j_call	cdr3_nt	cdr3_aa
TRBV12-3/TRBV12-4	TRBD2	NA	14	TRBJ2-3	TGTGCCAGCAGTTTTCGAGTGAGCGGGAGTGGGGCGTATTTT	CASSFRVSGSGAYF
TRBV7-9	NA	NA	16	TRBJ1-2	TGTGCCAGCAGCGCGGCTCCAGGGAACGTTAACTATGGCTACACCTTC	CASSAAPGNVNYGYTF
TRBV29-1	NA	many	13	TRBJ2-1	TGCAGCGTGGTAGGGACTCCCTACAATGAGCAGTTCTTC	CSVVGTPYNEQFF
TRBV5-5	NA	many	16	TRBJ1-2	TGTGCCAGCAGCCTAACTACAGGGCTTGCTAACTATGGCTACACCTTC	CASSLTTGLANYGYTF
TRBV25-1	NA	NA	12	TRBJ2-5	TGTGCCAGCAGTGCGGGTTGCGAGACCCAGTACTTC	CASSAGCETQYF
TRBV10-3	TRBD2	few	17	TRBJ2-5	TGTGCCATCAGTGAGCCAACAGGAGCGGGAACCCTTGAGACCCAGTACTTC	CAISEPTGAGTLETQYF
TRBV6-4	TRBD1	NA	16	TRBJ1-5	TGTGCCAGCAGTGACTCGAGAGGGGGCCCACATCAGCCCCAGCATTTT	CASSDSRGGPHQPQHF
TRBV7-9	NA	NA	16	TRBJ2-7	TGTGCCAGCAGCTTAGCGTTGGGCCCCGACTCCTACGAGCAGTACTTC	CASSLALGPDSYEQYF
TRBV13	TRBD2	few	15	TRBJ2-1	TGTGCCAGCAGCCCCACCGGGGACTATTACAATGAGCAGTTCTTC	CASSPTGDYYNEQFF
TRBV10-3	TRBD1	few	14	TRBJ2-3	TGTGCCATCACCGACAGGGGGCCGGTAGATACGCAGTATTTT	CAITDRGPVDTQYF
TRBV29-1	NA	NA	13	TRBJ1-1	TGCAGCGTTGCCGGTTCGGGTAACACTGAAGCTTTCTTT	CSVAGSGNTEAFF
TRBV5-1	NA	NA	14	TRBJ2-5	TGCGCCAGCAGTGTTACTCAGGGTCCGGAGACCCAGTACTTC	CASSVTQGPETQYF
TRBV20-1	NA	NA	15	TRBJ1-5	TGCAGTGCTACACAGGTTGGCGTGGCTAATCAGCCCCAGCATTTT	CSATQVGVANQPQHF
TRBV20-1	TRBD2	NA	15	TRBJ2-3	TGCAGTGCTAGAGGAGCGCTAGCGGACACAGATACGCAGTATTTT	CSARGALADTDTQYF
TRBV30	NA	NA	16	TRBJ1-6	TGTGCCTGGCCAACTCCAGGGAGCTCCTATAATTCACCCCTCCACTTT	CAWPTPGSSYNSPLHF
TRBV15	TRBD2	NA	16	TRBJ2-1	TGTGCCACCAGCAGGCCCTCTAGCGGCGTTCACAATGAGCAGTTCTTC	CATSRPSSGVHNEQFF
TRBV29-1	TRBD1	many	15	TRBJ2-7	TGCAGCGTCCCAGCCCCGGGGACAGCCTCCTACGAGCAGTACTTC	CSVPAPGTASYEQYF
TRBV4-2	TRBD2	NA	15	TRBJ2-1	TGTGCCAGCAGCCAAGGACTAGCGTCCAACAATGAGCAGTTCTTC	CASSQGLASNNEQFF
TRBV10-3	NA	NA	13	TRBJ2-7	TGTGCCATCAGTCCCGGGATTGGCTACGAGCAGTACTTC	CAISPGIGYEQYF
TRBV29-1	NA	few	13	TRBJ1-1	TGCAGCGTTGAAGATGTCGCGGGGTCTGAAGCTTTCTTT	CSVEDVAGSEAFF